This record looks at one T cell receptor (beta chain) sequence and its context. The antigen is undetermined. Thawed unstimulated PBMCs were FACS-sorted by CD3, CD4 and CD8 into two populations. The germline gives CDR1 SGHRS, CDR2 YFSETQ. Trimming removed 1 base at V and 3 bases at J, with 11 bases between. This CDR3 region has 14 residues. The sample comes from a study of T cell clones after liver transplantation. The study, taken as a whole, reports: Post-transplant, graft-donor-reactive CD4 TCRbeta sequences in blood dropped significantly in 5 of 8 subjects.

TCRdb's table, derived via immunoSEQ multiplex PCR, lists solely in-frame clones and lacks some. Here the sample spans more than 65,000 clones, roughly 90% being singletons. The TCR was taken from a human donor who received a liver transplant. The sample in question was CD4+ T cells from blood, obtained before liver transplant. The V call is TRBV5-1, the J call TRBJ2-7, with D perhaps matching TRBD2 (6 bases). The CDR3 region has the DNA TGCGCCAGCAGCTTGCGGGGGTTCATCTACGAGCAGTACTTC. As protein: CASSLRGFIYEQYF.